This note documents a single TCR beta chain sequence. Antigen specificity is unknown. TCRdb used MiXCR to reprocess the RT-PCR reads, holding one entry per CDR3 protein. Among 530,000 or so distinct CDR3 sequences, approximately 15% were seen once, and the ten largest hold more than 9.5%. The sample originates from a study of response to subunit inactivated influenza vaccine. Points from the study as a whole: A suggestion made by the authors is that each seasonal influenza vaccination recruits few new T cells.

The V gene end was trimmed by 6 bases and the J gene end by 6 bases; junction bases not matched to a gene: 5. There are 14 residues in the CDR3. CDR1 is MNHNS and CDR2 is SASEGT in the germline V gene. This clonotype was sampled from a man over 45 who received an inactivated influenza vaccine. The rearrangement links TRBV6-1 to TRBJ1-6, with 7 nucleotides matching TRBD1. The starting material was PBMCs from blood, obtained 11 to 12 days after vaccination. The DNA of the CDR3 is TGTGCCAGCAGACAACAGGGGCCTAATTCACCCCTCCACTTT. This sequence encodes CASRQQGPNSPLHF.